This TCR beta chain appears in the sequencing data of a study of T-cell memory formation after mild COVID-19. In the study overall: Clustering of TCRs was largely donor specific. Study-wide points: CD4+ contracting clones lay mainly in CM and EM, CD8+ ones in EMRA. Clones that got smaller from day 15 to 85 had even CD4/CD8, while clones growing later tipped toward CD4+.

This CDR3 is built from 18 residues. Between the trimmed V and J ends, which lost 5 bases and 0 bases, there was a span of 20 bases. Only a few counts were recorded for this clonotype. Its antigen is as yet unknown. 5'RACE primed from the constant segment yielded TCR alpha and TCR beta cDNA libraries bearing sample barcodes and UMIs. TCRdb re-derived calls from the 5' RACE reads in MiXCR, one entry per CDR3 protein. The sample comprises some 150,000 distinct CDR3 sequences, under 7% of which are singletons, and approximately 2.2% rests with the top ten. The sequenced material came from PBMCs or a T cell subset sorted from them (not recorded which). The rearrangement joins TRBV12-3 or TRBV12-4 to TRBJ2-1; no clear D gene. The TCR comes from an adult woman who had mild COVID-19 (a few samples of this study predate the infection). Cell type and time point are not known. DNA of the CDR3: TGTGCCAGCAGTACTAACGTGTTTGGCAGCTACTCCTACAATGAGCAGTTCTTC. It codes for CASSTNVFGSYSYNEQFF.